Listed below are T cell receptor beta chains from one sample, sequenced in a study of regulatory T cells in long-lasting Graves disease. Using its own MiXCR run on the multiplex PCR reads, TCRdb lists one record per CDR3 protein. The sample has around 480,000 distinct CDR3 sequences; around 16% are singletons. In addition, the sample was reused for a study of T cells in Graves' hyperthyroidism and ophthalmopathy.

The sample here was peripheral blood mononuclear cells (PBMCs), taken at new diagnosis, from a patient treated with antithyroid drugs. These receptors were obtained from a woman aged 35-65 years with Graves disease. CDR3s include the opening cysteine and the closing phenylalanine or tryptophan. Fields, in order: J gene, clone size, V gene, CDR3 length, D gene, CDR3 protein, CDR3 DNA. A D gene is named only where the DNA matches it firmly. Clone size is given for some rows only: seen once, a few or many times, or a class if the clone is expanded.

J: TRBJ2-1; size: many; V: TRBV19; length: 13; D: -; CDR3: CASSIWSGREQFF; DNA: TGTGCCAGTAGTATCTGGTCGGGCAGGGAGCAGTTCTTC
J: TRBJ1-5; size: few; V: TRBV28; length: 18; D: TRBD1; CDR3: CASSHPGQGAKSNQPQHF; DNA: TGTGCCAGCAGTCATCCGGGACAGGGGGCTAAGAGCAATCAGCCCCAGCATTTT
J: TRBJ2-2; size: few; V: TRBV6-1; length: 17; D: TRBD2; CDR3: CASSRTSGSANTGELFF; DNA: TGTGCCAGCAGCCGGACTAGCGGTTCCGCGAACACCGGGGAGCTGTTTTTT
J: TRBJ2-7; size: -; V: TRBV29-1; length: 14; D: -; CDR3: CSVEDQSSSYEQYF; DNA: TGCAGCGTTGAAGATCAGAGCAGTTCCTACGAGCAGTACTTC
J: TRBJ2-1; size: many; V: TRBV28; length: 16; D: TRBD2; CDR3: CASSSPSGGFNNEQFF; DNA: TGTGCCAGCAGTTCCCCTAGCGGGGGCTTTAACAATGAGCAGTTCTTC
J: TRBJ2-1; size: many; V: TRBV12-3/TRBV12-4; length: 16; D: TRBD1; CDR3: CASRPRTGVVLNEQFF; DNA: TGTGCCAGCAGACCCAGGACAGGAGTCGTTCTCAATGAGCAGTTCTTC
J: TRBJ1-1; size: -; V: TRBV7-9; length: 12; D: -; CDR3: CASSLPETEAFF; DNA: TGTGCCAGCAGCTTACCGGAAACTGAAGCTTTCTTT
J: TRBJ1-2; size: -; V: TRBV4-1; length: 15; D: -; CDR3: CASSQDRNVNYGYTF; DNA: TGCGCCAGCAGCCAAGATCGGAACGTTAACTATGGCTACACCTTC
J: TRBJ1-1; size: many; V: TRBV28; length: 15; D: -; CDR3: CASRLTGTPNTEAFF; DNA: TGTGCCAGCAGGCTCACCGGGACACCCAACACTGAAGCTTTCTTT
J: TRBJ2-3; size: -; V: TRBV24-1; length: 16; D: TRBD1; CDR3: CATSDHGQGTLDTQYF; DNA: TGTGCCACCAGTGACCACGGACAGGGGACATTAGATACGCAGTATTTT
J: TRBJ2-1; size: few; V: TRBV18; length: 19; D: TRBD2; CDR3: CASSPWDRLTSGGIDEQFF; DNA: TGTGCCAGCTCACCGTGGGACAGGTTGACTAGCGGGGGGATTGATGAGCAGTTCTTC
J: TRBJ2-7; size: few; V: TRBV20-1; length: 13; D: -; CDR3: CSARDRPPGEQYF; DNA: TGCAGTGCTAGAGATAGGCCACCTGGGGAGCAGTACTTC
J: TRBJ1-1; size: -; V: TRBV7-2; length: 13; D: -; CDR3: CASSIGWGTEAFF; DNA: TGTGCCAGCAGTATCGGATGGGGAACTGAAGCTTTCTTT
J: TRBJ1-1; size: many; V: TRBV20-1; length: 12; D: -; CDR3: CSARVQNTEAFF; DNA: TGCAGTGCTAGAGTTCAGAACACTGAAGCTTTCTTT
J: TRBJ2-4; size: few; V: TRBV20-1; length: 15; D: -; CDR3: CSASTGGLTKNIQYF; DNA: TGCAGTGCTAGCACTGGGGGTTTGACCAAAAACATTCAGTACTTC
J: TRBJ2-5; size: many; V: TRBV5-1; length: 17; D: TRBD2; CDR3: CASSFTSGGTVGKTQYF; DNA: TGCGCCAGCAGCTTTACTAGCGGGGGTACTGTGGGGAAGACCCAGTACTTC
J: TRBJ1-5; size: few; V: TRBV19; length: 15; D: -; CDR3: CASSIWQGGDQPQHF; DNA: TGTGCCAGTAGTATATGGCAGGGAGGGGATCAGCCCCAGCATTTT
J: TRBJ1-1; size: many; V: TRBV3-1; length: 17; D: -; CDR3: CASSLLAFSHRVTEAFF; DNA: TGTGCCAGCAGCCTGCTCGCCTTCTCTCACAGGGTTACTGAAGCTTTCTTT
J: TRBJ2-1; size: -; V: TRBV11-3; length: 17; D: TRBD2; CDR3: CASSLKRGGSVVNEQFF; DNA: TGTGCCAGCAGCTTAAAGCGGGGGGGCTCGGTAGTCAATGAGCAGTTCTTC
J: TRBJ2-3; size: -; V: TRBV6-1; length: 19; D: TRBD2; CDR3: CASSTESHFLAGGGDTQYF; DNA: TGTGCCAGCAGCACAGAATCCCACTTTCTAGCGGGGGGGGGGGATACGCAGTATTTT
J: TRBJ2-7; size: -; V: TRBV13; length: 15; D: -; CDR3: CASSFLVGANYEQYF; DNA: TGTGCCAGCAGCTTCCTCGTCGGGGCGAACTACGAGCAGTACTTC
J: TRBJ1-5; size: many; V: TRBV7-6; length: 13; D: -; CDR3: CASSLGEGQPQHF; DNA: TGTGCCAGCAGCTTAGGAGAAGGTCAGCCCCAGCATTTT